This TCR beta chain was obtained from a study of blood T cell repertoires in COVID-19. As for the study in general: Some COVID-19 samples were acute and others convalescent; all came from the United States, Italy and Spain. Sources were T cells, B-cell-depleted T cells, or PBMCs; the material itself was cDNA or gDNA.

This clone has just one count. Original methodology: Cell counts per sample came from amplifying reference gene primers. The table came from immunoSEQ multiplex PCR; TCRdb's copy has only in-frame clones and leaves some out. The V and J calls and the clone size are those of that table, but D and trimming were determined from the DNA. The sample has fewer than 200,000 clones, approximately 84% seen once. The sequence was obtained from an elderly woman with acute or convalescent COVID-19. Source material: peripheral blood.

The CDR3 protein is CASLTGDGTDTQYF. In DNA, the CDR3 is TGTGCCAGCTTGACGGGAGACGGGACAGATACGCAGTATTTT. The genes are TRBV2 and TRBJ2-3; a possible D gene is TRBD2 (6 bases). The CDR3 loop spans 14 amino acids. Germline CDR1 is SNHLY and CDR2 is FYNNEI. Trimming removed 8 bases from V and 3 bases from J, with 15 bases in between.